This paragraph covers one TCR beta chain sequence. Its antigen is as yet unknown. The entry originates in a study of long-term antiretroviral therapy in people with HIV. For the study at large: The 2015 immediate-ART recommendation came about a decade after the earliest samples. Overall study results and limits: Repertoire composition at all time points was dominated by clones that had expanded before ART.

Survey level was the resolution at which the v3.0 immunoSEQ assay ran. TCRdb keeps only in-frame clones here, not all; method: immunoSEQ multiplex PCR. The data contain 26,000 or so clones, 87% of them singletons. Post-ART PBMC samples numbered at least two per donor, and pre-ART ones at least one. The sequence was obtained from a man aged 45-65 years with HIV. The specimen comprised unsorted PBMCs, sampled 2 years after starting antiretroviral therapy.

CDR3 DNA: TGTGCCAGCTCACCATTACCGGGAACGAATGAGCAGTTCTTC. The encoded protein is CASSPLPGTNEQFF. V gene TRBV18 combines with J gene TRBJ2-1; D possibly corresponds to TRBD2 (5 bases). Germline assignment: CDR1 KGHSH and CDR2 LQKENI. The CDR3 has 14 residues. Trimming stripped 2 bases from V and 7 bases from J, with 12 bases between.